This T cell receptor delta chain was obtained from a study of gamma-delta T cells after stem cell transplantation. TCRdb re-called clones from the RT-PCR reads via CATT. Of roughly 1,200 delta-chain clones detected, 15% to 20% appear once; the ten largest clones hold roughly 41%. Germline CDR1 reads GEAIGNYY; CDR2 reads EKD. The CDR3 loop spans 16 amino acids. V lost 2 bases, J lost 0 bases, and 15 bases lay in between. This clone ranks as large. Other DNA sequences in this specimen translate into the identical CDR3. The rearrangement uses TRDV2 and TRDJ1; D is unclear. The sample taken for sequencing was gamma-delta T cells. This sequence was found in a human donor. It is not recorded whose cells these are; they may come from a transplant donor. The CDR3 DNA sequence: TGTGCCTGTGACAGGGTCGGGCCCTCGTACACCGATAAACTCATCTTT. It encodes CACDRVGPSYTDKLIF.